This TCR beta chain was identified in a study of blood T cell repertoires in COVID-19 (dated by TCRdb to about 2020). Regarding the complete study: Collaborator samples came from the United States, Italy and Spain and covered acute and convalescent phases of COVID-19. The dataset comprised deeply sampled blood TCRbeta repertoires from subjects exposed to, actively infected with, or recovered from COVID-19. The prospective study material was composed of cDNA or gDNA derived from T cells, B-cell-depleted T cells, or PBMCs. Samples were obtained from the ongoing ImmuneRACE study (first 160 participants) and from about 1,300 subjects provided by 6 global collaborators. A de-identified subject ID, COVID-19 status, age in years and sex were almost always included in the sample metadata. The repertoires were released in a freely available public database meant as a resource for research on the immune response to SARS-CoV-2. Where available, HLA class I and class II types were obtained from metadata supplied by the sample provider rather than from assay-based typing.

V loses 3 bases of germline sequence and J loses 3 bases, and the interval between the two ends is 7 bases. The CDR3 spans 13 residues, from the cysteine through the phenylalanine. Only CDR3 DNA is held: 39 bases, read in frame from base 1. As encoded in the germline V gene, CDR1 is SGHVS while CDR2 is FQNEAQ. Whole blood was collected in K2EDTA tubes by collaborating institutions according to the institutions' own protocols. For TCRbeta analysis, collaborators shipped samples in one of three forms: frozen whole blood, isolated PBMCs, or DNA extracted from either of those sample types. Points the paper makes about the study in general: How much clinical and demographic metadata was included differed by source and by participant, and the metadata was provided uncurated.

TCRbeta CDR3 regions were amplified from genomic DNA using the immunoSEQ Assay, a bias-controlled multiplex PCR. As for the original processing: Nucleated cell counts per sample were estimated from amplification of reference gene primers within the assay. To quantify the absolute abundance of each unique TCRbeta CDR3 rearrangement, sequence reads were collapsed and filtered. For each sample, productive Simpson clonality was calculated by taking the square root of Simpson's diversity index across productive rearrangements. TCRdb mirrors the immuneACCESS table, restricted to in-frame sequences. Some clones are absent from its copies; in checked studies, under half trace to an unresolved V gene, and the reason for the others is unknown. V and J calls and clone size are as listed in that table; D and trimming were resolved from the DNA. This sample gives around 27,000 clones in total; around 83% of them show up just once. The ten top clones hold over 25% of the sample.

Concerning this clone: Its antigen specificity is not known. No clone much larger than this one lies a single base away; base qualities are absent.

This sequence was found in a man aged 65-85 years with active COVID-19. Specimen: peripheral blood. The rearranged chain carries TRBV7-8 and TRBJ2-3; no D gene call is confident. CDR3 region: CASSFLSTDTQYF. The nucleotide sequence is given as TGTGCCAGCAGCTTCCTTTCTACAGATACGCAGTATTTT.